This T cell receptor beta chain came from a study of blood T cell repertoires in COVID-19. At the level of the study: Acute and convalescent COVID-19 samples came from the United States, Italy and Spain.

V was trimmed by 4 bases and J by 2 bases, leaving 12 bases between them. The length of the CDR3 is 14 residues. Germline-derived CDR1 and CDR2 are MDHEN and SYDVKM. The method was immunoSEQ multiplex PCR; TCRdb's version includes in-frame clones alone and lacks a portion of them. This sample has around 180,000 clones; approximately 80% occur once, and the top ten carry approximately 1.5%. This clone appeared a few times. This TCR was sampled from a human donor in a cohort sampled during active COVID-19. The chain is built from TRBV28 and TRBJ2-7; possible D gene TRBD1, 5 bases. The sequenced sample consisted of peripheral blood. For the CDR3, the DNA is TGTGCCAGCAGTTCCCCACAGGATGCCTACGAGCAGTACTTC. Its protein product is CASSSPQDAYEQYF.